This TCR beta chain emerged from a study of early T cells in non-severe SARS-CoV-2 infection. Study-wide context: The authors sequenced bulk RNA from unsorted whole blood, leaving chains unpaired.

Individual cDNA molecules carried attached unique molecular identifiers. TCRdb passed the 5' RACE reads through MiXCR, listing each CDR3 protein once. This repertoire shows roughly 57,000 distinct CDR3 sequences, approximately 12% found once; its top ten account for around 2.5%. CDR1 is SGHTA and CDR2 is FQGNSA in the germline V gene. CDR3 length: 13 amino acids. The V and J ends lost 5 bases and 10 bases, in that order; junction bases with no gene match: 8. Here the sequenced sample was whole blood, taken at baseline. The chain links TRBV7-2 to TRBJ2-3, with 8 positions matching TRBD1. The source is an adult who was a healthcare worker with PCR-confirmed SARS-CoV-2 infection or an uninfected control (not recorded which). CDR3 DNA: TGTGCCAGCAGCCAGCAGACAGGGGATGCGCAGTATTTT. It is translated as CASSQQTGDAQYF.